Listed below are T cell receptor beta chains from one sample, sequenced in a study of graft-versus-host responses after intestinal transplantation. Profiling relied on immunoSEQ multiplex PCR, and the TCRdb table lists in-frame clones only, not all of them. The data contain tens of thousands of clones, around 90% of them singletons. Sequenced material: PBMCs, taken roughly 120 days after intestinal transplantation. The source of these receptors is a human patient who received an intestinal transplant, so some T cells may come from the graft donor. CDR3s leave out the opening cysteine and the closing phenylalanine or tryptophan.

v_gene	j_gene	CDR3aa
TRBV2	TRBJ2-1	ASRPGSIYNEQF
TRBV14	TRBJ2-3	ASSQVRADTQY
TRBV18	TRBJ1-5	ASSPTTSRTNQPQH
TRBV2	TRBJ2-7	ASKGLFTHSYEQY
TRBV27	TRBJ2-3	ASSPSTDTQY
TRBV27	TRBJ1-6	ASSFLDNYNSPLH
TRBV29-1	TRBJ2-1	SVYPLQGAQDEQF
TRBV5-1	TRBJ1-1	ASSSEQGVGAF
TRBV5-1	TRBJ1-1	ASSSQGGTEAF
TRBV6-7	TRBJ2-3	ASSCVTGADTQY
TRBV5-5	TRBJ1-4	ASSLEAVNEKLF
TRBV27	TRBJ2-2	ASSLSPGTGGYGELF
TRBV10-2	TRBJ2-1	ASSLGQSSYNEQF
TRBV30	TRBJ1-2	AWSVGPRTGYGYT